This T cell receptor (beta chain) was profiled in a study of monozygotic twins with inflammatory bowel disease. With respect to this clonotype: Its specificity is not known.

The unique tags termed UMIs, each holding a 6-nucleotide sample barcode, were added by means of template switching. TCRdb processed the 5' RACE reads again and assigns one entry to each CDR3 protein, with no DNA. The sample has 350,000 to 500,000 distinct CDR3 sequences. This CDR3 spans 14 amino acids. Overall study findings and caveats: Nothing supported a single strong signal or clonotype that was associated with IBD. Twins with IBD had fewer clonotypes in common with others than healthy twins, particularly during disease activity.

The material sequenced was blood. The genes are TRBV12-3 or TRBV12-4 and TRBJ1-5. The TCR sequence derives from a human donor with ulcerative colitis or Crohn's disease, or a healthy co-twin of an affected twin (not recorded which). CDR3 sequence reads: CASRQSNGEQPQHF.